The clone carrying this T cell receptor (beta chain) has only a few counts. What it binds is not known. The data were obtained in a study of early T cells in non-severe SARS-CoV-2 infection. Across the whole study: Unsorted whole blood bulk RNA was sequenced, with unpaired chains. Findings of the study overall: Comparison of clonotypes with VDJdb favored anti-spike CD8 responses while missing private and CD4 specificities.

Individual cDNA molecules received unique molecular identifiers during library preparation. MiXCR, applied by TCRdb to the 5' RACE reads, yields one record per CDR3 protein. The table includes tens of thousands of distinct CDR3 sequences, 8% to 9% detected once. V lost 5 bases to trimming and J lost 1 base, with 17 bases between them. Germline CDR1 is SGHVS and CDR2 is FQNEAQ. The CDR3 runs 16 residues. This chain joins TRBV7-8 and TRBJ1-1; D is unresolved. Sample: whole blood. The source is an adult who was a healthcare worker with PCR-confirmed SARS-CoV-2 infection or an uninfected control (not recorded which). For the CDR3, the DNA is TGTGCCAGCAGCACGCAGGACCGGAAAAGGAACACTGAAGCTTTCTTT. Protein product: CASSTQDRKRNTEAFF.